This passage covers 23 T cell receptor beta chains from one sample sequenced in a study of blood T cell repertoires in COVID-19. Profiling relied on immunoSEQ multiplex PCR, and the TCRdb table lists in-frame clones only, not all of them. The table shows approximately 110,000 clones, with roughly 83% occurring only once. The sequenced sample was peripheral blood. All receptors derive from a woman in her sixties with acute or convalescent COVID-19.

J is TRBJ2-3 and V is TRBV18; D is ambiguous. Trimming stripped 0 bases from V and 5 bases from J, with 6 bases between. This CDR3 region has 13 residues. The germline CDR1 and CDR2 sequences are KGHSH and LQKENI. CDR3 sequence (DNA): TGTGCCAGCTCACCACCGGTAGTAGATACGCAGTATTTT. Protein product: CASSPPVVDTQYF.

This sequence joins TRBV7-2 and TRBJ1-2; the D gene is possibly TRBD1 (5 bases). Germline CDR1 and CDR2: SGHTA and FQGNSA. The CDR3 sequence is 14 residues long. Trimming pared 2 bases from V and 3 bases from J, leaving 10 bases between. The chain's CDR3 is CASSLYAGDYGYTF. The CDR3 DNA reads as TGTGCCAGCAGCTTATATGCGGGGGACTATGGCTACACCTTC.

The V call is TRBV30, the J call TRBJ2-7, with D unresolved. Germline CDR1 GTSNPN, CDR2 SVGIG (reference sequence). Trimming removed 0 bases from V and 6 bases from J, with 12 bases in between. The length of the CDR3 is 13 residues. CDR3 bases: TGTGCCTGGAGTGTAATCGTAGGCGGCGAGCAGTACTTC. Translating gives CAWSVIVGGEQYF.

The gene calls are TRBV19 and TRBJ2-1; possibly TRBD2 for D (6 bases). The CDR3 is 15 residues long. Germline assignment: CDR1 LNHDA and CDR2 SQIVND (reference sequence). Trimming removed 6 bases at V and 2 bases at J, with 14 bases between. This CDR3 reads CASRPGGATYNEQFF. The DNA of the CDR3 is TGTGCCAGTAGACCTGGCGGGGCCACCTACAATGAGCAGTTCTTC. The full variable domain, in which reference TRBV19 and TRBJ2-1 provide the parts outside the CDR3, is DGGITQSPKYLFRKEGQNVTLSCEQNLNHDAMYWYRQDPGQGLRLIYYSQIVNDFQKGDIAEGYSVSREKKESFPLTVTSAQKNPTAFYLCASRPGGATYNEQFFGPGTRLTVL.

The sample holds a few counts of this clone. This chain joins TRBV29-1 and TRBJ2-1, with 11 bases identical to TRBD1. The length of the CDR3 is 14 residues. V gave up 3 bases and J gave up 7 bases; unmatched junction bases: 5. Germline V gives CDR1 SQVTM, CDR2 ANQGSEA. CDR3 in DNA: TGCAGCGTTGAGGGCGGACAGGGGGCGAATGAGCAGTTCTTC. It specifies CSVEGGQGANEQFF.

This chain uses TRBV29-1 with TRBJ2-2; TRBD1 agrees at 7 bases. This CDR3 is built from 14 residues. Germline V gives CDR1 SQVTM, CDR2 ANQGSEA. Losses at the gene ends were 7 bases for V and 3 bases for J; bases not matched to a gene: 8. The CDR3 DNA is TGCAGCGGTACCGGGACAGAGGACACCGGGGAGCTGTTTTTT. It translates to CSGTGTEDTGELFF.

In DNA form, the CDR3 reads TGTGCCAGCAACCCAAGGGGGGGGCCGGAGACCCAGTACTTC. The encoded protein is CASNPRGGPETQYF. The chain combines TRBV7-6 with TRBJ2-5; perhaps TRBD2 as D (7 bases). Germline V CDR1 and CDR2: SGHVS, FNYEAQ. The CDR3 extends over 14 amino acids. Trimming took off 7 bases at V and 5 bases at J, with 17 bases between the two ends.

V usage is TRBV6-4 and J usage is TRBJ2-1; TRBD1 matches at 7 bases. Germline V gene sequence: CDR1 MRHNA, CDR2 SNTAGT. The CDR3 has 16 amino acids. Unmatched junction bases numbered 11, after V lost 4 bases and J lost 5 bases. The CDR3 sequence: CASSAEDGDSNNEQFF. The DNA of the CDR3 is TGTGCCAGCAGTGCCGAAGATGGGGACAGCAACAATGAGCAGTTCTTC.

V and J are TRBV3-1 (or the pseudogene TRBV3-2) and TRBJ2-3; unclear D gene. Germline V gives CDR1 LGHDT, CDR2 YNNKEL (reference sequence). The CDR3 is 13 amino acids. The ends were cut back, 4 bases at V and 5 bases at J, with 10 bases in the middle. The DNA of the CDR3 is TGTGCCAGCAGCCCGATAGATCGAGATACGCAGTATTTT. It encodes CASSPIDRDTQYF.

The chain employs TRBV20-1 and TRBJ2-1; D uncertain. The length of the CDR3 is 11 residues. The V end was cut by 3 bases, the J end by 8 bases, with 8 bases between. CDR1 is DFQATT, CDR2 SNEGSKA, per germline (reference sequence). The CDR3 DNA reads as TGCAGTGCTAGTCGACTCCATGAGCAGTTCTTC. Translation: CSASRLHEQFF.

This chain connects TRBV28 to TRBJ2-7, with a possible D match to TRBD2 (6 bases). Germline V CDR1 and CDR2: MDHEN, SYDVKM. Between the trimmed V and J ends, which lost 2 bases and 5 bases, there was a span of 22 bases. The CDR3 loop spans 17 amino acids. CDR3 region: CASSLRNGPGGVHEQYF. The CDR3 DNA reads as TGTGCCAGCAGTTTAAGGAACGGGCCAGGCGGGGTTCACGAGCAGTACTTC.

In this sample, this clone turned up a few times. This chain's CDR3 is CASSKTGTNYGYTF. The CDR3 DNA is TGTGCCAGCAGTAAAACGGGGACTAACTATGGCTACACCTTC. The chain links TRBV6-2 or TRBV6-3 to TRBJ1-2; D remains ambiguous. The CDR3 runs to 14 residues. Germline lookup yields CDR1 MNHEY and CDR2 SVGEGT. Between the trimmed V and J ends, which lost 5 bases and 0 bases, there was a span of 10 bases.

CDR3 DNA: TGTGCCTGGGATAGTTTCCGGACTAGCGGACCGAATGAGCAGTTCTTC. Protein product: CAWDSFRTSGPNEQFF. This chain links TRBV30 with TRBJ2-1; 10 bases align to TRBD2. Unmatched junction bases numbered 14, after V lost 5 bases and J lost 7 bases. From germline, CDR1 is GTSNPN and CDR2 SVGIG (reference sequence). CDR3 length: 16 amino acids.

The count of this clone is one. The chain has TRBV5-6 and TRBJ2-5, with TRBD2 identical over 7 bases. The V gene's germline CDR1 is SGHDT and CDR2 YYEEEE. The junction had 17 bases not matched to a gene; V was cut back by 2 bases and J by 4 bases. CDR3 length: 18 amino acids. The CDR3 loop reads CASSLLTLGLRNTETQYF. CDR3 bases: TGTGCCAGCAGCTTACTAACGCTGGGACTAAGAAATACAGAGACCCAGTACTTC.

V and J are TRBV29-1 and TRBJ2-7; 8 bases map to TRBD2. From germline, CDR1 is SQVTM and CDR2 ANQGSEA. V was clipped by 4 bases and J by 5 bases; unmatched bases: 13. The CDR3 totals 15 residues. CDR3: CSVVSPQREIHEQYF. CDR3 DNA sequence: TGCAGCGTTGTATCCCCACAGCGGGAGATACACGAGCAGTACTTC.

The CDR3 DNA reads as TGTGCCAGCAGTTTAAGATCATCCCATGAGGGGGTGCGGAACATTCAGTACTTC. This sequence encodes CASSLRSSHEGVRNIQYF. The V and J genes are TRBV27 and TRBJ2-4; weak D call: TRBD1 (6 bases). V was clipped by 2 bases and J by 7 bases, with 24 bases between them. The length of the CDR3 is 18 residues. Germline CDR1 is MNHEY and CDR2 is SMNVEV (reference sequence).

DNA of the CDR3: TGTGCGACCTCCCTGGGGGGACTAGGGAGCGAGCAGTACTTC. Its protein is CATSLGGLGSEQYF. The rearrangement uses TRBV7-2 and TRBJ2-7; 8 bases map to TRBD2. The CDR3 is 14 amino acids. CDR1 and CDR2 (germline): SGHTA, FQGNSA.

This clone was detected only a few times. The chain combines TRBV19 with TRBJ1-6, with 7 bases aligning to TRBD1. Germline V gene lookup returns CDR1 LNHDA and CDR2 SQIVND (reference sequence). J gave up 1 base and V 6 bases, and 3 bases lay outside the gene matches. CDR3 length: 15 residues. This CDR3 reads CASRQGFSYNSPLHF. The CDR3, as DNA: TGTGCCAGTAGACAGGGGTTTTCCTATAATTCACCCCTCCACTTT.

The chain combines TRBV5-4 with TRBJ2-4; 13 bases line up with TRBD2. The CDR3 is 18 residues long. V lost 0 bases to trimming and J lost 7 bases; unmatched junction nucleotides: 10. The germline gives CDR1 SGHNT, CDR2 YYREEE (reference sequence). The CDR3 bases are TGTGCCAGCAGCTTGGCCCCTACTAGCGGGAGGGCCCGTAACATTCAGTACTTC. Translated, it gives CASSLAPTSGRARNIQYF.

The chain has TRBV21-1 and TRBJ1-4. TRBV21-1 is marked as a pseudogene. The CDR3 is 16 residues long. The CDR3 protein is CASSKALLGGEEKLFF. In DNA form, the CDR3 reads TGTGCCAGCAGCAAAGCGCTTTTGGGGGGAGAGGAAAAACTGTTTTTT.

Comment on this clone: Mismatch with germline at one junction end may stem from a read error. The chain has TRBV7-7 and TRBJ1-1; D unclear. Germline V gene data show CDR1 as SSHAT and CDR2 as FNYEAQ (reference sequence). The CDR3 has 13 amino acids. The CDR3 loop reads CASSSTVNTEAFF. CDR3 DNA: TGTGCTAGCAGCTCTACAGTGAACACTGAAGCTTTCTTT.

This clone was counted between two and nine times. This chain joins TRBV9 and TRBJ2-7, with 7 bases matching TRBD1. The germline gives CDR1 SGDLS, CDR2 YYNGEE. The CDR3 is 12 amino acids. V was clipped by 4 bases and J by 6 bases; unmatched bases: 4. The CDR3 bases are TGTGCCAGCAGCCTGACAGGGACCGAGCAGTACTTC. It encodes CASSLTGTEQYF.

This sequence joins TRBV5-1 and TRBJ2-1, with 14 bases aligning to TRBD2. The germline CDR1 and CDR2 sequences are SGHRS and YFSETQ. The CDR3 extends over 15 amino acids. Trimming cost V 4 bases and J 7 bases; bases outside gene matches: 4. The CDR3 loop is CASSPGTSGSNEQFF. The CDR3 coding sequence is TGCGCCAGCAGCCCCGGGACTAGCGGGAGTAATGAGCAGTTCTTC. The full variable domain, completed using reference TRBV5-1 and TRBJ2-1, is KAGVTQTPRYLIKTRGQQVTLSCSPISGHRSVSWYQQTPGQGLQFLFEYFSETQRNKGNFPGRFSGRQFSNSRSEMNVSTLELGDSALYLCASSPGTSGSNEQFFGPGTRLTVL.